Listed below are T cell receptor beta chains from one sample, sequenced in a study of blood T cell repertoires in COVID-19. Sequenced by immunoSEQ multiplex PCR; TCRdb stores in-frame clones only, minus some. The sample has some 290,000 clones, roughly 93% seen once; the top ten hold about 2.3%. Sequenced input: PBMCs or T cells enriched from blood (not recorded which). The receptors shown here come from a middle-aged woman with acute COVID-19. CDR3s include the opening cysteine and the closing phenylalanine or tryptophan. Fields, in order: J gene, V gene, D gene, clone size, CDR3 protein, CDR3 DNA. A D gene is named only where the DNA matches it firmly. Clone size is not always given. Where it is, it says once, few, many or a class for expanded clones.

j_call: TRBJ2-7
v_call: TRBV28
d_call: .
clone_size: once
cdr3_aa: CASTGSPYEQYF
cdr3_nt: TGTGCCTCTACAGGGTCGCCCTACGAGCAGTACTTC

j_call: TRBJ1-2
v_call: TRBV30
d_call: .
clone_size: once
cdr3_aa: CAWSPTLQGSGYTF
cdr3_nt: TGTGCCTGGAGTCCTACCCTCCAGGGGTCTGGCTACACCTTC

j_call: TRBJ1-1
v_call: TRBV7-8
d_call: .
clone_size: .
cdr3_aa: CASSLSWGGKTEAFF
cdr3_nt: TGTGCCAGCAGCTTAAGTTGGGGGGGGAAGACTGAAGCTTTCTTT

j_call: TRBJ1-2
v_call: TRBV27
d_call: .
clone_size: .
cdr3_aa: CASSSTRQATYGYTF
cdr3_nt: TGTGCCAGCAGTTCCACCAGACAGGCAACCTATGGCTACACCTTC

j_call: TRBJ2-1
v_call: TRBV21-1
d_call: .
clone_size: .
cdr3_aa: CASTLLSGRWDEQFF
cdr3_nt: TGTGCCAGCACCCTTCTTAGCGGGAGATGGGATGAGCAGTTCTTC

j_call: TRBJ1-1
v_call: TRBV7-8
d_call: .
clone_size: .
cdr3_aa: CASSPDSGYSSTEAFF
cdr3_nt: TGTGCCAGCAGCCCAGACTCGGGATATTCATCCACTGAAGCTTTCTTT

j_call: TRBJ2-7
v_call: TRBV6-5
d_call: .
clone_size: .
cdr3_aa: CASSQGFPYEQYF
cdr3_nt: TGTGCCAGCAGTCAGGGGTTTCCCTACGAGCAGTACTTC

j_call: TRBJ1-5
v_call: TRBV6-2/TRBV6-3
d_call: .
clone_size: once
cdr3_aa: CASSPRQRNQPQHF
cdr3_nt: TGTGCCAGCAGCCCACGACAGCGCAATCAGCCCCAGCATTTT

j_call: TRBJ2-7
v_call: TRBV5-6
d_call: TRBD2
clone_size: .
cdr3_aa: CASGGLADYEQYF
cdr3_nt: TGTGCCAGCGGGGGACTAGCGGACTACGAGCAGTACTTC

j_call: TRBJ1-1
v_call: TRBV5-1
d_call: .
clone_size: .
cdr3_aa: CASSFGPNTEAFF
cdr3_nt: TGCGCCAGCAGCTTTGGCCCGAACACTGAAGCTTTCTTT

j_call: TRBJ1-2
v_call: TRBV4-3
d_call: .
clone_size: .
cdr3_aa: CASSQETANYGYTF
cdr3_nt: TGCGCCAGCAGCCAAGAAACAGCTAACTATGGCTACACCTTC

j_call: TRBJ2-1
v_call: TRBV19
d_call: .
clone_size: .
cdr3_aa: CASSIGSSYNEQFF
cdr3_nt: TGTGCCAGTAGTATAGGGAGCTCCTACAATGAGCAGTTCTTC

j_call: TRBJ2-3
v_call: TRBV9
d_call: TRBD2
clone_size: once
cdr3_aa: CASSERGYSTDTQYF
cdr3_nt: TGTGCCAGCAGCGAGCGGGGATATAGCACAGATACGCAGTATTTT

j_call: TRBJ1-3
v_call: TRBV12-3/TRBV12-4
d_call: TRBD1
clone_size: .
cdr3_aa: CASSWRQGDTIYF
cdr3_nt: TGTGCCAGCAGTTGGAGACAGGGTGACACCATATATTTT

j_call: TRBJ2-7
v_call: TRBV15
d_call: .
clone_size: .
cdr3_aa: CATSRGRQGYEQYF
cdr3_nt: TGTGCCACCAGCAGAGGTCGGCAGGGCTACGAGCAGTACTTC

j_call: TRBJ2-2
v_call: TRBV7-8
d_call: TRBD2
clone_size: .
cdr3_aa: CASSLGLAGAGELFF
cdr3_nt: TGTGCCAGCAGCCTAGGACTAGCAGGTGCCGGGGAGCTGTTTTTT

j_call: TRBJ1-2
v_call: TRBV19
d_call: .
clone_size: .
cdr3_aa: CASSIVTGFSGYGYTF
cdr3_nt: TGTGCCAGTAGTATCGTCACAGGGTTCTCAGGCTATGGCTACACCTTC

j_call: TRBJ2-1
v_call: TRBV11-2
d_call: .
clone_size: .
cdr3_aa: CASTWDSEMAYNEQFF
cdr3_nt: TGTGCCAGCACCTGGGACTCTGAAATGGCGTACAATGAGCAGTTCTTC

j_call: TRBJ2-3
v_call: TRBV7-9
d_call: .
clone_size: .
cdr3_aa: CASSLRQGTDTQYF
cdr3_nt: TGTGCCAGCAGCTTACGACAGGGCACAGATACGCAGTATTTT

j_call: TRBJ2-5
v_call: TRBV9
d_call: TRBD1
clone_size: few
cdr3_aa: CASSVGQGASETQYF
cdr3_nt: TGTGCCAGCAGCGTAGGACAGGGGGCGTCGGAGACCCAGTACTTC

j_call: TRBJ2-7
v_call: TRBV28
d_call: .
clone_size: .
cdr3_aa: CASSLHGAGAYEQYF
cdr3_nt: TGTGCCAGCAGTTTACATGGGGCAGGAGCCTACGAGCAGTACTTC

j_call: TRBJ2-1
v_call: TRBV15
d_call: .
clone_size: .
cdr3_aa: CATSTDSHNEQFF
cdr3_nt: TGTGCCACCAGCACTGACAGTCACAATGAGCAGTTCTTC

j_call: TRBJ2-1
v_call: TRBV28
d_call: .
clone_size: once
cdr3_aa: CASSPRTDYINEQFF
cdr3_nt: TGTGCCAGCAGCCCAAGGACAGACTATATCAATGAGCAGTTCTTC

j_call: TRBJ2-2
v_call: TRBV9
d_call: .
clone_size: .
cdr3_aa: CASKDSNTGELFF
cdr3_nt: TGTGCCAGCAAGGACAGTAACACCGGGGAGCTGTTTTTT

j_call: TRBJ1-1
v_call: TRBV7-9
d_call: .
clone_size: .
cdr3_aa: CASTKPQGPTEAFF
cdr3_nt: TGTGCCAGCACGAAACCACAGGGACCCACTGAAGCTTTCTTT